This TCR beta chain was retrieved from a study of siplizumab effects on memory and regulatory T cells. Remarks on this clone: Its specificity is unknown.

This CDR3 comprises 13 residues. Germline V gene lookup returns CDR1 SGHDN and CDR2 FVKESK. The ends were cut back, 0 bases at V and 7 bases at J, with 7 bases in the middle. The study's findings and limits: Tregs proliferating in siplizumab cultures lacked confirmation of their suppressive function. It was not possible to assign a naive or memory phenotype to roughly 80-95% of proliferating CD4+ or CD8+ clones.

TCR templates numbering 90,000 to 100,000 were assayed per sample. The repertoire was sequenced with immunoSEQ multiplex PCR; TCRdb's copy has only in-frame clones and lacks some. There are roughly 70,000 clones in the sample; 93% occur only once, and about 5% lies in the top ten. This receptor was taken from a human donor in good health. This chain joins TRBV14 and TRBJ1-5; no reliable D call. Sequenced input: CD8+ T cells sorted from blood. The DNA for the CDR3 is TGTGCCAGCAGCCAAGACCCGGGGCAGCCCCAGCATTTT. Translation gives CASSQDPGQPQHF.